This T cell receptor (beta chain) is from a study of blood T cell repertoires in COVID-19 (dated by TCRdb to 2018 to 2021). For the wider study: Samples from collaborators originated in the United States, Italy and Spain and spanned both the acute and convalescent phases of COVID-19. A freely available public database, intended as a resource for researchers studying the immune response to SARS-CoV-2, is where the repertoires were released. The material from the prospective study consisted of cDNA or gDNA derived from T cells, B-cell-depleted T cells, or PBMCs. Sample metadata almost always included a de-identified subject ID, COVID-19 status, age in years and sex. The samples were drawn from the first 160 participants of the ongoing ImmuneRACE study and from more than 1,000 subjects provided by 6 global collaborators. HLA class I and class II types, where available, came from metadata supplied by the sample provider rather than from assay-based typing. Subjects who had been exposed to COVID-19, were actively infected with it, or had recovered from it provided the deeply sampled blood TCRbeta repertoires that made up the dataset.

Each collaborating institution followed its own protocols to collect whole blood in K2EDTA tubes. For TCRbeta analysis, collaborators shipped samples in one of three forms: frozen whole blood, isolated PBMCs, or DNA extracted from either of those sample types. The CDR3 runs 18 residues from the cysteine to the phenylalanine. The sequence is cut down to CDR3 DNA, 54 bases in frame from base 1. Reading the germline V gene (reference sequence) gives CDR1 MNHNY and CDR2 SVGAGI. V was cut back by 5 bases and J by 0 bases, leaving a gap of 17 bases between them. Beyond this particular receptor, the publication reports: The amount of clinical and demographic metadata varied by source and participant and was provided uncurated.

As to this clone: It lacks a known antigen. It has no much larger one-base neighbor in the sample; base qualities were not kept.

The immunoSEQ Assay, a bias-controlled multiplex PCR, was used to amplify TCRbeta CDR3 regions from genomic DNA. The authors' analysis ran thus. Nucleated cell counts per sample were estimated from amplification of reference gene primers within the assay. To quantify the absolute abundance of each unique TCRbeta CDR3 rearrangement, sequence reads were collapsed and filtered. For each sample, productive Simpson clonality was calculated as the square root of Simpson's diversity index across productive rearrangements. Here the immuneACCESS table is served through TCRdb, limited to in-frame sequences with V and J called. Missing clones are a known gap in these copies; in checked studies unresolved V genes cover under half, and the rest lacks a known reason. Clone size and the V and J calls come from that table; the DNA yielded D and trimming. Within this sample are about 43,000 clones, with around 90% of them counted one time only. Approximately 10% of the sample is in the top ten clones.

This clonotype was sampled from a woman over 75 with active COVID-19. The specimen was peripheral blood. The sequence joins TRBV6-6 to TRBJ2-6; no D gene is confidently identified. The CDR3 region has the sequence CASSPVGTRNSGANVLTF. The nucleotide sequence is TGTGCCAGCAGTCCAGTTGGTACCCGAAACTCTGGGGCCAACGTCCTGACTTTC.